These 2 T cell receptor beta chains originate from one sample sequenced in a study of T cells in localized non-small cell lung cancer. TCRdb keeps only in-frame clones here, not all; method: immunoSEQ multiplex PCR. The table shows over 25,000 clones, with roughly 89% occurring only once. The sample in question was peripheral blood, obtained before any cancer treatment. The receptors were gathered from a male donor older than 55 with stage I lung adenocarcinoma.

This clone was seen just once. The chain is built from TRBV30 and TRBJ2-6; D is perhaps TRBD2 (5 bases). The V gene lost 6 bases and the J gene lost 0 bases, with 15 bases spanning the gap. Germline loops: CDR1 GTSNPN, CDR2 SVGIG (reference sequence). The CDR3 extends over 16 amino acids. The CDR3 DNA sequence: TGTGCCTGCCTACTAAGAGGGAGCTCTGGGGCCAACGTCCTGACTTTC. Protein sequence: CACLLRGSSGANVLTF.

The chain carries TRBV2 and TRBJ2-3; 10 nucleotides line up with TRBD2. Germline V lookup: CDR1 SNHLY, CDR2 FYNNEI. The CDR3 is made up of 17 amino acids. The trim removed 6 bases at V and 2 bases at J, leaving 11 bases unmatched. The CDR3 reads CASRDRLAGANTDTQYF. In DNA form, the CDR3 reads TGTGCCAGCAGGGACCGGCTAGCGGGGGCCAACACAGATACGCAGTATTTT. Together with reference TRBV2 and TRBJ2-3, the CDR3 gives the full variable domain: EPEVTQTPSHQVTQMGQEVILRCVPISNHLYFYWYRQILGQKVEFLVSFYNNEISEKSEIFDDQFSVERPDGSNFTLKIRSTKLEDSAMYFCASRDRLAGANTDTQYFGPGTRLTVL.